The 28 T cell receptor beta chains listed next were all sequenced from one sample in a study of T cells in Graves' hyperthyroidism and ophthalmopathy. Authors of the study amplified TCR beta CDR3 regions from RNA transcripts. During a first-round RT-PCR of the TCR CDR3, the HTBI primer set was used. TCRdb reanalysed the multiplex PCR reads using MiXCR and keeps one entry per CDR3 protein. The repertoire consists of roughly 240,000 distinct CDR3 sequences, with around 25% occurring once and the leading ten covering 30% to 40%. Sequencing was carried out using blood. The receptors here all came from a woman aged 40 to 55 with Graves' ophthalmopathy.

This clonotype was counted many times. This rearrangement joins TRBV5-1 to TRBJ2-7; a weak D match, TRBD1 (5 bases). The CDR3 extends over 16 amino acids. Per germline, CDR1 SGHRS and CDR2 YFSETQ. V lost 4 bases and J lost 3, with 20 bases in between. In DNA form, the CDR3 reads TGCGCCAGCAGCCTGGACACTCTCCCTCTCCTCTACGAGCAGTACTTC. It codes for CASSLDTLPLLYEQYF. The full variable domain, its missing parts supplied by reference TRBV5-1 and TRBJ2-7, is KAGVTQTPRYLIKTRGQQVTLSCSPISGHRSVSWYQQTPGQGLQFLFEYFSETQRNKGNFPGRFSGRQFSNSRSEMNVSTLELGDSALYLCASSLDTLPLLYEQYFGPGTRLTVT.

This clonotype was picked up many times. The J gene is TRBJ2-2, the V gene TRBV2; D ambiguous. The V end lost 4 bases, the J end lost 6 bases, and 9 bases lay between the germline ends. The CDR3 sequence is 13 residues long. Looked up from germline, CDR1 is SNHLY and CDR2 is FYNNEI. The CDR3 sequence: CASSAVQSGELFF. The CDR3 bases are TGTGCCAGCAGTGCAGTACAATCCGGGGAGCTGTTTTTT. Full variable domain (remainder filled in from reference TRBV2 and TRBJ2-2): EPEVTQTPSHQVTQMGQEVILRCVPISNHLYFYWYRQILGQKVEFLVSFYNNEISEKSEIFDDQFSVERPDGSNFTLKIRSTKLEDSAMYFCASSAVQSGELFFGEGSRLTVL.

This clonotype was counted many times. The V gene is TRBV2, the J gene TRBJ2-7; 11 bases map to TRBD2. This CDR3 comprises 17 residues. Germline CDR1 reads SNHLY; CDR2 reads FYNNEI. V lost 8 bases and J lost 2; bases outside the gene matches: 14. Here the CDR3 DNA reads TGTGCCAGCGGCAAGACCGGGACTAGCGGAGGCCCCTACGAGCAGTACTTC. It specifies CASGKTGTSGGPYEQYF.

The table lists this clonotype with many counts. V is TRBV28 and J is TRBJ2-5; D remains unclear. This CDR3 spans 16 amino acids. CDR1 MDHEN and CDR2 SYDVKM come from the germline V gene. V was clipped by 1 base and J by 2 bases, with 14 bases between them. The CDR3 here is CASSLSLTYLQETQYF. CDR3 sequence (DNA): TGTGCCAGCAGTTTATCCCTTACATATTTACAAGAGACCCAGTACTTC.

This clonotype was detected many times. V is TRBV12-3 or TRBV12-4 and J is TRBJ1-3; D is perhaps TRBD1 (5 bases). Between the trimmed V and J ends, which lost 1 base and 4 bases, there was a span of 11 bases. The CDR3 is 15 amino acids. CDR3 bases: TGTGCCAGCAGTTTAGGGCAAGGGGTCGGAAACACCATATATTTT. It encodes CASSLGQGVGNTIYF.

This clonotype was counted many times. The chain uses TRBV20-1 and TRBJ1-5; 7 bases agree with TRBD1. Germline lookup yields CDR1 DFQATT and CDR2 SNEGSKA (reference sequence). The CDR3 has 16 residues. With 0 bases clipped from V and 7 bases from J, the junction kept 12 bases outside the gene matches. CDR3: CSARDRGGTVDQPQHF. The CDR3, as DNA: TGCAGTGCTAGAGATCGGGGAGGGACAGTCGACCAGCCCCAGCATTTT.

This chain connects TRBV30 to TRBJ1-1; D possibly corresponds to TRBD1 (6 bases). This CDR3 is built from 13 residues. Trimming took 5 bases from V and 4 from J, leaving 14 bases between them. CDR1 and CDR2 from the germline V gene are GTSNPN and SVGIG (reference sequence). In DNA, the CDR3 is TGTGCCTGGCACCGAGGGGGGAGCACTGAAGCTTTCTTT. The encoded protein is CAWHRGGSTEAFF.

This clonotype was observed at least ten times. The V and J genes are TRBV20-1 and TRBJ2-7; TRBD1 aligns across 9 bases. CDR1 DFQATT and CDR2 SNEGSKA come from the germline V gene (reference sequence). J was trimmed by 3 bases and V by 3 bases; bases with no gene match: 9. The CDR3 contains 15 residues. The CDR3: CSARLLPGQGYEQYF. In DNA, the CDR3 is TGCAGTGCTAGGTTATTACCGGGACAGGGCTACGAGCAGTACTTC.

Worth noting for this clonotype: One junction end disagrees with the germline gene, perhaps due to a read error. The rearrangement uses TRBV10-3 and TRBJ2-7; D is undetermined. The CDR3 sequence is 18 residues long. Looked up from germline, CDR1 is ENHRY and CDR2 is SYGVKD. The CDR3 loop reads CASSESNIWQVRSYEQYF. The CDR3, as DNA: TGTGCCAGCAGTGAGTCCAATATTTGGCAGGTCCGCTCCTACGAGCAGTACTTC.

This clonotype was detected ten times or more. CDR3 in amino acids: CSARDPFGTSGSGYEQYF. The CDR3 DNA reads TGCAGTGCTAGAGACCCCTTCGGGACTAGCGGGAGTGGGTACGAGCAGTACTTC. V is TRBV20-1 and J is TRBJ2-7, with 14 positions matching TRBD2. CDR1 and CDR2 from the germline V gene are DFQATT and SNEGSKA (reference sequence). The CDR3 extends over 18 amino acids. With 0 bases clipped from V and 4 bases from J, the junction kept 11 bases outside the gene matches.

This clonotype was counted many times. This CDR3 reads CASSPDTGWPQHF. CDR3 sequence (DNA): TGTGCCAGCAGTCCCGATACCGGATGGCCCCAGCATTTT. The gene calls are TRBV4-2 and TRBJ1-5; D ambiguous. Germline-derived CDR1 and CDR2 are LGHNA and YNFKEQ. The CDR3 is 13 amino acids. Trimming left V 6 bases short and J 9 bases short, with 15 bases between.

This clonotype came up a few times. The chain links TRBV20-1 to TRBJ2-7; D may match TRBD1 or TRBD2 (5 bases each). CDR3 length: 14 amino acids. Germline V gene sequence: CDR1 DFQATT, CDR2 SNEGSKA (reference sequence). The germline V and J ends were trimmed by 5 bases and 2 bases, with 16 bases remaining between them. CDR3: CSAWPGTGAYEQYF. CDR3 DNA: TGCAGTGCTTGGCCCGGGACCGGGGCCTACGAGCAGTACTTC.

This clonotype showed up many times. The chain joins TRBV28 to TRBJ1-3; D is undetermined. This CDR3 contains 19 residues. V lost 6 bases and J 0 bases, leaving 24 bases between the germline ends. Germline values: CDR1 MDHEN, CDR2 SYDVKM. The CDR3 DNA is TGTGCCAGCAGGCCTTTGGAGGAGGACGCCACTTTCTCTGGAAACACCATATATTTT. Protein product: CASRPLEEDATFSGNTIYF.

The chain carries TRBV12-3 or TRBV12-4 and TRBJ2-7, with TRBD2 matching over 10 bases. The V segment lost 6 bases and the J segment 2 bases; nucleotides outside the gene matches: 4. This CDR3 region has 14 residues. The CDR3 spells CASSPAGGPYEQYF. The CDR3 nucleotides read TGTGCCAGCAGCCCAGCGGGAGGGCCCTACGAGCAGTACTTC.

This clonotype occurred many times. The gene calls are TRBV6-5 and TRBJ1-1; weak D call: TRBD1 (6 bases). Trimming pared 0 bases from V and 1 base from J, leaving 12 bases between. Germline V gene data show CDR1 as MNHEY and CDR2 as SVGAGI. The CDR3 extends over 16 amino acids. CDR3: CASSYSLNRANTEAFF. The CDR3 nucleotides read TGTGCCAGCAGTTACTCGCTCAACAGGGCGAACACTGAAGCTTTCTTT.

The genes are TRBV10-2 and TRBJ1-1; D call uncertain. This CDR3 is 14 amino acids long. Per the germline V gene, CDR1 is WSHSY and CDR2 is SAAADI. V was pared by 6 bases and J by 5 bases, with 16 bases between. CDR3 DNA: TGCGCCAGCAGCCCGGGCAAGGTGAGGACTGAAGCTTTCTTT. Translating it yields CASSPGKVRTEAFF.

This clonotype was observed at least ten times. The chain recombines TRBV14 with TRBJ1-6; D perhaps matches TRBD1 (6 bases). CDR3 length equals 14 residues. Germline CDR1 is SGHDN and CDR2 is FVKESK. Trimming left V 0 bases short and J 8 bases short, with 8 bases between. DNA for the CDR3: TGTGCCAGCAGCCAAGACCAGGGGTATTCACCCCTCCACTTT. Encoded protein: CASSQDQGYSPLHF. Looking up the rest from reference TRBV14 and TRBJ1-6 gives the full variable domain: EAGVTQFPSHSVIEKGQTVTLRCDPISGHDNLYWYRRVMGKEIKFLLHFVKESKQDESGMPNNRFLAERTGGTYSTLKVQPAELEDSGVYFCASSQDQGYSPLHFGNGTRLTVT.

V usage is TRBV6-1 and J usage is TRBJ1-1; D remains unclear. V lost 1 base and J 11 bases, leaving 14 bases between the germline ends. The CDR3 totals 13 residues. Germline V gene lookup returns CDR1 MNHNS and CDR2 SASEGT. The CDR3 coding sequence is TGTGCCAGCAGTGAAGGAGAAGGGTTCTCGGCTTTCTTT. Protein: CASSEGEGFSAFF.

This clonotype occurred a few times. The rearrangement uses TRBV3-1 and TRBJ2-7, with D unresolved. Germline V gives CDR1 LGHDT, CDR2 YNNKEL (reference sequence). This CDR3 has 12 amino acids. Trimming shortened V by 2 bases and J by 3 bases, and 5 bases separated the two germline ends. The CDR3 sequence is CASSQKLYEQYF. The CDR3 coding sequence is TGTGCCAGCAGCCAAAAACTCTACGAGCAGTACTTC.

This clonotype was found many times. CDR3 DNA: TGTGCCAGCAGTTACTCGACTTTGGCGGGGGATGGTGGCTACACCTTC. Protein sequence: CASSYSTLAGDGGYTF. The rearrangement joins TRBV6-2 or TRBV6-3 to TRBJ1-2; a possible D gene is TRBD1 (5 bases). Trimming stripped 0 bases from V and 7 bases from J, with 18 bases between. Germline V gene sequence: CDR1 MNHEY, CDR2 SVGEGT. The CDR3 contains 16 residues.

Comments on this clonotype: One end of the junction fails to match germline, which may point to a read error. The rearrangement uses TRBV12-3 or TRBV12-4 and TRBJ2-7, with D maybe TRBD1 (5 bases). The CDR3 extends over 13 amino acids. The CDR3 region is CASGSDPYYEQHF. In nucleotides, the CDR3 is TGTGCCTCAGGGTCGGACCCCTACTACGAGCAGCACTTC.

This clonotype was recorded at least ten times. This chain links TRBV19 with TRBJ2-1; D is uncertain. The germline V gene has CDR1 LNHDA and CDR2 SQIVND (reference sequence). V dropped 5 bases and J dropped 0 bases, with 5 bases sitting between them. This CDR3 contains 13 residues. CDR3 amino acids: CASSPRSYNEQFF. As DNA, the CDR3 is TGTGCCAGTAGTCCCCGCTCCTACAATGAGCAGTTCTTC. Using reference TRBV19 and TRBJ2-1 for the parts outside the CDR3, the full variable domain is DGGITQSPKYLFRKEGQNVTLSCEQNLNHDAMYWYRQDPGQGLRLIYYSQIVNDFQKGDIAEGYSVSREKKESFPLTVTSAQKNPTAFYLCASSPRSYNEQFFGPGTRLTVL.

Only a few counts were recorded for this clonotype. The chain carries TRBV6-1 and TRBJ2-7; 11 bases agree with TRBD2. The CDR3 contains 16 residues. Germline lookup yields CDR1 MNHNS and CDR2 SASEGT. The J segment lost 4 bases and the V segment lost 7 bases, leaving 12 bases of the junction unmatched. CDR3 nucleotide sequence: TGTGCCAGCACCAGGGGGATGACTAGCGGGGCGTACGAGCAGTACTTC. Its translation: CASTRGMTSGAYEQYF.

This clonotype was seen repeatedly, ten times or more. The chain has TRBV29-1 and TRBJ2-7, with 9 nucleotides matching TRBD1. CDR3 length equals 14 residues. The V gene end was trimmed by 4 bases and the J gene end by 1 base; junction bases not matched to a gene: 5. Germline CDR1 and CDR2: SQVTM and ANQGSEA. The CDR3 region is CSVVIGTGSYEQYF. CDR3 nucleotide sequence: TGCAGCGTTGTTATAGGGACAGGGTCCTACGAGCAGTACTTC.

Many counts were recorded for this clonotype. The genes are TRBV19 and TRBJ1-5; D might be TRBD1 (6 bases). CDR1 LNHDA and CDR2 SQIVND come from the germline V gene (reference sequence). Trimming removed 9 bases at V and 0 bases at J, with 12 bases between. The CDR3 length is 14 residues. This CDR3 is CASHDRPSNQPQHF. In nucleotides, the CDR3 is TGTGCCAGCCATGACAGGCCTAGCAATCAGCCCCAGCATTTT. The whole variable domain, filled in from reference TRBV19 and TRBJ1-5, reads DGGITQSPKYLFRKEGQNVTLSCEQNLNHDAMYWYRQDPGQGLRLIYYSQIVNDFQKGDIAEGYSVSREKKESFPLTVTSAQKNPTAFYLCASHDRPSNQPQHFGDGTRLSIL.

This chain connects TRBV5-1 to TRBJ1-2; the D is unclear. The germline V gene encodes CDR1 SGHRS and CDR2 YFSETQ. Trimming took off 4 bases at V and 8 bases at J, with 15 bases between the two ends. The CDR3 is 13 amino acids. This chain's CDR3 is CASSPGFGEGYTF. The CDR3, as DNA: TGCGCCAGCAGCCCCGGGTTCGGGGAGGGCTACACCTTC.

This clonotype was recorded at least ten times. The chain has TRBV6-1 and TRBJ2-2; D perhaps matches TRBD2 (6 bases). CDR1 is MNHNS, CDR2 SASEGT, per germline. The CDR3 contains 14 residues. The V gene lost 6 bases and the J gene lost 3 bases, with 11 bases spanning the gap. CDR3 residues: CASRTREDTGELFF. The DNA for the CDR3 is TGTGCCAGCAGGACAAGGGAGGACACCGGGGAGCTGTTTTTT.

A few counts support this clonotype. The gene calls are TRBV4-1 and TRBJ2-7, with 8 bases fitting TRBD1. This CDR3 region has 14 residues. With V trimmed by 0 bases and J by 3 bases, 1 base remained unmatched. The germline gives CDR1 MGHRA, CDR2 YSYEKL. The CDR3: CASSQEGQVYEQYF. DNA for the CDR3: TGCGCCAGCAGCCAAGAGGGACAGGTCTACGAGCAGTACTTC.